One sample yielded the 2 T cell receptor beta chains listed below, sequenced in a study of blood T cell repertoires in COVID-19. The data were produced by immunoSEQ multiplex PCR, yet TCRdb's version contains in-frame clones alone and is incomplete. The repertoire holds just under 75,000 clones, with roughly 83% as singletons. Sequenced material: peripheral blood. Source of these receptors: a man at least 80 years old with active or convalescent COVID-19.

The J gene is TRBJ2-2, the V gene TRBV18; D unclear. CDR3 length: 13 residues. The V gene lost 2 bases and the J gene lost 6 bases, with 7 bases spanning the gap. Per germline, CDR1 KGHSH and CDR2 LQKENI. CDR3 sequence reads: CASSPALAGELFF. The CDR3 DNA follows: TGTGCCAGCTCACCAGCGCTCGCCGGGGAGCTGTTTTTT. Based on the CDR3 plus reference TRBV18 and TRBJ2-2, the full variable domain is NAGVMQNPRHLVRRRGQEARLRCSPMKGHSHVYWYRQLPEEGLKFMVYLQKENIIDESGMPKERFSAEFPKEGPSILRIQQVVRGDSAAYFCASSPALAGELFFGEGSRLTVL.

This chain links TRBV6-2 or TRBV6-3 with TRBJ2-3, with 7 bases that match TRBD1. This CDR3 spans 16 amino acids. Trimming removed 6 bases from V and 1 base from J; junction bases left unmatched: 10. Germline loops: CDR1 MNHEY, CDR2 SVGEGT. The CDR3 bases are TGTGCCAGCAGCCCCCTAGGGGGCTCAGGCACAGATACGCAGTATTTT. Protein product: CASSPLGGSGTDTQYF.